This record concerns one TCR beta chain sequence. The data belong to a study of sequential checkpoint blockade in melanoma. Background on the study: Maintenance nivolumab came after either treatment sequence. DNA from over 80 pretreatment tumor samples underwent TCRβ immunosequencing.

Generated by immunoSEQ multiplex PCR, the TCRdb table keeps only in-frame clones and is missing some. The profile shows some 8,000 clones, approximately 30% of them singletons. The treatment denotes: randomized to nivolumab then ipilimumab (arm A) or the reverse (arm B). DNA-damaging chemotherapy had not been given to any patient beforehand. CDR1 and CDR2 from the germline V gene are SGHNT and YENEEA. The germline V and J ends were trimmed by 5 bases and 0 bases, with 10 bases remaining between them. CDR3 size: 15 residues. This sample comprised tumor tissue (inferred from file names), obtained from a patient given nivolumab and ipilimumab in sequence. This sequence originates from a human donor with melanoma. The chain links TRBV11-3 to TRBJ2-2; D is ambiguous. In nucleotides, the CDR3 is TGTGCCAGCAGCCAAGCTGGAACGAACACCGGGGAGCTGTTTTTT. Encoded protein: CASSQAGTNTGELFF.